Presented here are 24 T cell receptor beta chains from one specimen sequenced in a study of beta chain features in type 1 diabetes (dated by TCRdb to the late 2010s). The protocol used for the library was the immunoSEQ multiplex PCR assay. The High Capacity cDNA Reverse Transcription Kit was used to reverse transcribe all of the isolated RNA, meaning that expressed TCRB transcripts were what got sequenced. The table comes from immuneACCESS by way of TCRdb, which keeps in-frame sequences with V and J called. Part of the clones is missing from these tables; in studies checked, under half for an unresolved V gene and the rest for unknown reasons. Counted in this sample were about 250,000 clones; 12% to 15% of them appeared once. The top ten clones comprise about 0.027% of the sample. Sequencing was done on a sample of naive CD4+ T cells from blood. The cell subset or site tag for this specimen amounts to: true naive CD4+ T cells. These receptors originate from a woman aged 40 to 55 in good health.

This rearrangement joins TRBV5-4 to TRBJ2-7, with TRBD1 matching over 10 bases. CDR1 and CDR2 (germline): SGHNT, YYREEE (reference sequence). CDR3 length: 17 residues. V shed 4 bases and J 2 bases; nucleotides not matched to a gene: 12. CDR3 DNA: TGTGCCAGCAGCCCTAGGACAGGGGGAGGCCTTACCTACGAGCAGTACTTC. Its protein product is CASSPRTGGGLTYEQYF.

The CDR3 sequence: CASSSRLAVGNEQFF. The CDR3 region has the DNA TGCGCCAGCAGCTCACGACTAGCGGTAGGCAATGAGCAGTTCTTC. V gene TRBV4-1 combines with J gene TRBJ2-1; 9 bases are shared with TRBD2. CDR1 and CDR2 (germline): MGHRA, YSYEKL. The CDR3 has 15 amino acids. Trimming cost V 5 bases and J 6 bases; bases outside gene matches: 8.

The chain uses TRBV6-1 and TRBJ2-3, with a weak D call TRBD1 (6 bases). V shed 4 bases and J shed 4 bases, with 15 bases lying between them. Germline CDR1 is MNHNS and CDR2 is SASEGT. CDR3 length: 15 residues. CDR3 sequence: CASSAPNRVPDTQYF. The CDR3 nucleotides read TGTGCCAGCAGTGCGCCCAACAGGGTACCAGATACGCAGTATTTT.

This clone was counted only a few times. The V gene is TRBV28, the J gene TRBJ2-2; 11 bases are shared with TRBD2. V lost 3 bases to trimming and J lost 2 bases; unmatched junction nucleotides: 5. Germline lookup yields CDR1 MDHEN and CDR2 SYDVKM. The CDR3 loop spans 17 amino acids. Written as DNA, the CDR3 is TGTGCCAGCAGTTTCATTAGCGGGGGGGCCAACACCGGGGAGCTGTTTTTT. Translation: CASSFISGGANTGELFF. Looking up the rest from reference TRBV28 and TRBJ2-2 gives the full variable domain: DVKVTQSSRYLVKRTGEKVFLECVQDMDHENMFWYRQDPGLGLRLIYFSYDVKMKEKGDIPEGYSVSREKKERFSLILESASTNQTSMYLCASSFISGGANTGELFFGEGSRLTVL.

The sample holds a few counts of this clone. The chain couples TRBV5-1 to TRBJ1-2; 9 nucleotides align to TRBD1. From germline, CDR1 is SGHRS and CDR2 YFSETQ. CDR3 length: 13 amino acids. Trimming at V came to 4 bases and at J to 7 bases, leaving 5 bases not matched to a gene. The CDR3 nucleotides are TGCGCCAGCAGCGGACAGGGGACTTTTGGCTACACCTTC. Protein sequence: CASSGQGTFGYTF.

This clone occurred a few times. The chain links TRBV6-1 to TRBJ2-5; maybe TRBD2 (5 bases). V lost 4 bases and J lost 5, with 17 bases in between. Germline V gene lookup returns CDR1 MNHNS and CDR2 SASEGT. This CDR3 is 15 amino acids long. CDR3 in DNA: TGTGCCAGCAGTGTAACTAGAGACACGGTGGAGACCCAGTACTTC. It codes for CASSVTRDTVETQYF.

The chain employs TRBV19 and TRBJ2-2, with 7 positions matching TRBD1. The CDR3 runs to 14 residues. V shed 4 bases, J shed 6 bases, and the junction held 5 bases outside the gene matches. Germline CDR1 and CDR2: LNHDA and SQIVND (reference sequence). The CDR3 is CASSTEQGSGELFF. The CDR3 DNA is TGTGCCAGTAGTACGGAACAGGGGTCCGGGGAGCTGTTTTTT.

V gene TRBV14 combines with J gene TRBJ2-4; D is perhaps TRBD1 (6 bases). CDR3 length: 13 amino acids. The ends were cut back, 4 bases at V and 8 bases at J, with 12 bases in the middle. The V gene's germline CDR1 is SGHDN and CDR2 FVKESK. The DNA for the CDR3 is TGTGCCAGCAGCCCGTACTCAGGGGACATTCAGTACTTC. This sequence encodes CASSPYSGDIQYF.

This chain links TRBV11-2 with TRBJ1-2; possibly TRBD1 for D (5 bases). V was shortened by 2 bases and J by 8 bases, with 9 bases between the two germline ends. This CDR3 is built from 12 residues. Germline V gene lookup returns CDR1 SGHAT and CDR2 FQNNGV. Written as DNA, the CDR3 is TGTGCCAGCAGCTTACAGGGTCAAGGCTACACCTTC. The encoded protein is CASSLQGQGYTF. Full variable domain (rest looked up from reference TRBV11-2 and TRBJ1-2): EAGVAQSPRYKIIEKRQSVAFWCNPISGHATLYWYQQILGQGPKLLIQFQNNGVVDDSQLPKDRFSAERLKGVDSTLKIQPAKLEDSAVYLCASSLQGQGYTFGSGTRLTVV.

The chain has TRBV6-5 and TRBJ1-2, with a tentative D call TRBD1 (5 bases). V lost 0 bases and J 1 base, leaving 9 bases between the germline ends. The CDR3 covers 15 residues. Germline V lookup: CDR1 MNHEY, CDR2 SVGAGI. For the CDR3, the DNA is TGTGCCAGCAGTTACTCCCTGGGGGGTAACTATGGCTACACCTTC. This translates into CASSYSLGGNYGYTF.

The rearrangement uses TRBV18 and TRBJ2-5, with TRBD1 matching over 8 bases. Germline CDR1 reads KGHSH; CDR2 reads LQKENI. The ends lost 6 bases at V and 3 bases at J; junction bases unmatched: 12. There are 16 residues in the CDR3. The CDR3 nucleotides read TGTGCCAGCTCTCCGGGACAGGCAACGAGGAAAGAGACCCAGTACTTC. Its translation is CASSPGQATRKETQYF. The full variable domain, with the rest looked up from reference TRBV18 and TRBJ2-5, is NAGVMQNPRHLVRRRGQEARLRCSPMKGHSHVYWYRQLPEEGLKFMVYLQKENIIDESGMPKERFSAEFPKEGPSILRIQQVVRGDSAAYFCASSPGQATRKETQYFGPGTRLLVL.

This clone was detected a few times. This rearrangement joins TRBV19 to TRBJ1-2; possibly TRBD1 for D (6 bases). Trimming shortened V by 9 bases and J by 3 bases, and 14 bases separated the two germline ends. Germline lookup yields CDR1 LNHDA and CDR2 SQIVND (reference sequence). The CDR3 totals 13 residues. The CDR3 DNA is TGTGCCAGCTTTCAGGGGTTCCACTATGGCTACACCTTC. This gives the protein CASFQGFHYGYTF. The whole variable domain, remainder taken from reference TRBV19 and TRBJ1-2, is DGGITQSPKYLFRKEGQNVTLSCEQNLNHDAMYWYRQDPGQGLRLIYYSQIVNDFQKGDIAEGYSVSREKKESFPLTVTSAQKNPTAFYLCASFQGFHYGYTFGSGTRLTVV.

This chain connects TRBV5-4 to TRBJ2-4; a weak D match, TRBD2 (7 bases). Germline CDR1 SGHNT, CDR2 YYREEE (reference sequence). The CDR3 has 13 amino acids. V was clipped by 4 bases and J by 15 bases, with 20 bases between them. The CDR3 DNA is TGTGCCAGCAGCGAGGGGAGGGGGGGGCAAGCGTACTTC. Translation gives CASSEGRGGQAYF.

The V call is TRBV7-2, the J call TRBJ2-7; 8 bases align to TRBD1. The J segment lost 0 bases and the V segment lost 2 bases, leaving 3 bases of the junction unmatched. Germline CDR1 is SGHTA and CDR2 is FQGNSA. This CDR3 is 15 amino acids long. The CDR3 DNA is TGTGCCAGCAGCTTACCAGGGGGCCGCTCCTACGAGCAGTACTTC. Its translation is CASSLPGGRSYEQYF. Supplemented by reference TRBV7-2 and TRBJ2-7, the full variable domain reads GAGVSQSPSNKVTEKGKDVELRCDPISGHTALYWYRQSLGQGLEFLIYFQGNSAPDKSGLPSDRFSAERTGGSVSTLTIQRTQQEDSAVYLCASSLPGGRSYEQYFGPGTRLTVT.

This clone was counted only a few times. The rearrangement links TRBV10-2 to TRBJ2-3, with TRBD2 as a possible D gene (7 bases). Per germline, CDR1 WSHSY and CDR2 SAAADI. V was clipped by 6 bases and J by 2 bases, with 12 bases between them. This CDR3 contains 14 residues. CDR3 sequence (DNA): TGCGCCAGCAGGAGGGGGGGGAACACAGATACGCAGTATTTT. Protein product: CASRRGGNTDTQYF.

The chain has TRBV7-2 and TRBJ2-3; 13 bases match TRBD2. The germline gives CDR1 SGHTA, CDR2 FQGNSA. With V trimmed by 1 base and J by 9 bases, 16 bases remained unmatched. The length of the CDR3 is 19 residues. In DNA form, the CDR3 reads TGTGCCAGCAGCTTAGGACTAGCGGGGGGTCCCCACCTGATTGACACGCAGTATTTT. It encodes CASSLGLAGGPHLIDTQYF.

The rearrangement uses TRBV21-1 and TRBJ2-7; the D segment call TRBD1 is taken from the table without a DNA check. TRBV21-1 is deemed a pseudogene. The CDR3 covers 19 residues. The DNA of the CDR3 is TGTGCCAGCAGCCCAAAGACCCGGACAGGGAGGCGGTCAAACTACGAGCAGTACTTC. Translation gives CASSPKTRTGRRSNYEQYF.

This sequence joins TRBV9 and TRBJ1-3; TRBD1 matches at 10 bases. The CDR3 has 17 amino acids. Germline CDR1 reads SGDLS; CDR2 reads YYNGEE. With V trimmed by 3 bases and J by 1 base, 7 bases remained unmatched. The DNA of the CDR3 is TGTGCCAGCAGCGGACTCCCGGGACAGGGGTCTGGAAACACCATATATTTT. It specifies CASSGLPGQGSGNTIYF.

This clone has more than one count but fewer than ten. The chain links TRBV5-4 to TRBJ2-4; D is undetermined. The CDR3 is 14 amino acids. The V gene's germline CDR1 is SGHNT and CDR2 YYREEE (reference sequence). Trimming cost V 4 bases and J 2 bases, with 10 bases left between them. For the CDR3, the DNA is TGTGCCAGCAGCGCAGGTTCATCCAAAAACATTCAGTACTTC. The encoded protein is CASSAGSSKNIQYF.

The chain joins TRBV7-9 to TRBJ1-3, with 8 nucleotides matching TRBD1. The V gene end was trimmed by 5 bases and the J gene end by 2 bases; junction bases not matched to a gene: 14. CDR1 is SEHNR and CDR2 is FQNEAQ in the germline V gene (reference sequence). This CDR3 comprises 18 residues. The CDR3 loop is CASSLAGNRGTTGNTIYF. The CDR3 DNA sequence: TGTGCCAGCAGCCTCGCGGGGAACAGGGGGACGACTGGAAACACCATATATTTT.

This clone turned up a few times. The chain combines TRBV11-2 with TRBJ1-2, with D possibly being TRBD1 (6 bases). Germline V lookup: CDR1 SGHAT, CDR2 FQNNGV. V gave up 1 base and J gave up 3 bases, with 12 bases separating them. This CDR3 is built from 15 residues. In nucleotides, the CDR3 is TGTGCCAGCAGCTTAGGGACAGCGTCTTACTATGGCTACACCTTC. This gives the protein CASSLGTASYYGYTF. Full variable domain (rest looked up from reference TRBV11-2 and TRBJ1-2): EAGVAQSPRYKIIEKRQSVAFWCNPISGHATLYWYQQILGQGPKLLIQFQNNGVVDDSQLPKDRFSAERLKGVDSTLKIQPAKLEDSAVYLCASSLGTASYYGYTFGSGTRLTVV.

This clone was observed a few times. The chain combines TRBV7-9 with TRBJ1-1; TRBD1 is a possible D gene (5 bases). The CDR3 is made up of 15 amino acids. In germline, CDR1 is SEHNR, CDR2 FQNEAQ (reference sequence). V shed 4 bases and J shed 1 base, with 13 bases lying between them. The CDR3 here is CASSSTQGRNTEAFF. The CDR3 nucleotides read TGTGCCAGCAGCTCAACCCAGGGCCGGAACACTGAAGCTTTCTTT.

This clone has only a few counts. This rearrangement joins TRBV27 to TRBJ2-3; weak D call: TRBD2 (5 bases). CDR1 MNHEY and CDR2 SMNVEV come from the germline V gene (reference sequence). The CDR3 has 14 residues. The V and J ends lost 4 bases and 5 bases respectively, with 13 bases between them. The DNA of the CDR3 is TGTGCCAGCAGTTGGGGTCGAGGAGGAGATACGCAGTATTTT. Its translation is CASSWGRGGDTQYF.

The chain is built from TRBV5-6 and TRBJ2-3, with TRBD1 matching over 7 bases. The CDR3 consists of 14 residues. Germline trimming cut 4 bases from V and 4 bases from J; bases unmatched to any gene: 6. Germline V gene sequence: CDR1 SGHDT, CDR2 YYEEEE. The DNA of the CDR3 is TGTGCCAGCAGCAAAAAGGGGGCGGCAGATACGCAGTATTTT. Protein sequence: CASSKKGAADTQYF.